This T cell receptor (beta chain) is from a study of brain metastases from non-small cell lung cancer (dated by TCRdb to between 2018 and 2021). In the study overall: The immune microenvironment of paired resected primary tumors and brain metastases from non-small-cell lung cancer patients was profiled. Overall results and qualifications from the work: T-cell clones were apparently expanded in 64% of brain metastases relative to the matched primary tumors. Lower T-cell infiltration was exhibited by brain metastases compared with primary tumors (P < 0.001). Paired brain metastases and primary tumors largely shared TCR repertoires, although T-cell densities in the metastases were sparse.

Libraries were prepared through the immunoSEQ multiplex PCR assay. T-cell receptor beta chain repertoire sequencing was performed alongside a 770-gene immune expression panel. This is the immuneACCESS table as TCRdb keeps it, with only in-frame sequences that have V and J called. A part of the clones is gone; compared with another copy, unresolved V genes explain less than half, and the rest is unexplained. This sample is represented by 15,000 or so clones; approximately 80% of them were singletons. 7.5% to 9.5% of the sample is taken by the ten largest. The cohort comprised 39 patients with surgically resected non-small-cell lung cancer who had both primary tumor and brain metastasis specimens. Archival formalin-fixed, paraffin-embedded tissues were used as the tumor specimens. The germline V gene gives CDR1 as MNHEY and CDR2 as SVGAGI. Inclusive of the bounding cysteine and phenylalanine, the CDR3 is 13 residues long. Only the CDR3 DNA is retained, 39 bases long and in frame from the first base. Trimming takes 2 bases from V and 2 bases from J, and the germline ends sit 6 bases apart.

Regarding this clone: Its recognized antigen is unknown. The sample holds no much larger clone one base away, and base qualities are not on file.

The sequence was collected from a donor aged 40 or over with non-small cell lung cancer. Recombination joined TRBV6-5 with TRBJ2-5; perhaps TRBD1 is the D gene, with 6 bases matching. Sample: primary lung tumor tissue. In the paper's terms, the cell subset or site label means: primary lung tumor paired with brain metastasis. CDR3 reads: CASSYGQQETQYF. The bases read TGTGCCAGCAGTTACGGACAGCAAGAGACCCAGTACTTC.